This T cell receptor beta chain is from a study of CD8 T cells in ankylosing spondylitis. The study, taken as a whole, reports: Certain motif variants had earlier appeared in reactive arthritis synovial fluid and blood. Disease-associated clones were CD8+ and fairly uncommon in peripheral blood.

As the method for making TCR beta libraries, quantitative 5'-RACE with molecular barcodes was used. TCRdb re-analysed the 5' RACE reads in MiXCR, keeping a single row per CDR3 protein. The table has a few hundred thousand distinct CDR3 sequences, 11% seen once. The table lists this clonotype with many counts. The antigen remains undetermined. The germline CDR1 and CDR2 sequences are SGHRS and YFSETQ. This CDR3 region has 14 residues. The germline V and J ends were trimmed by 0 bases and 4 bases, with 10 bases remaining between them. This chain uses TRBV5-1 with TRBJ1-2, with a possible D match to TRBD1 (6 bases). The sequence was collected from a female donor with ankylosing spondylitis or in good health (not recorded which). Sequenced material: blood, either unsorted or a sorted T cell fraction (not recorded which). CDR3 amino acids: CASSLDRVAYGYTF. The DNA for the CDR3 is TGCGCCAGCAGCTTGGACAGGGTAGCCTATGGCTACACCTTC.